A single TCR beta chain is shown here with its context. This record comes from a study of T cell changes during pregnancy in multiple sclerosis. Produced via immunoSEQ multiplex PCR; TCRdb's table is partial and in-frame only. This table holds more than 55,000 clones, 90% to 95% found once. The germline CDR1 and CDR2 sequences are SEHNR and FQNEAQ (reference sequence). This CDR3 is 14 amino acids long. With 5 bases removed from V and 2 bases from J, the gap between germline ends came to 9 bases. The sequence was obtained from a female donor with multiple sclerosis, enrolled in a pregnancy study. The sequences come from CD8+ T cells from peripheral blood mononuclear cells, collected in the third trimester of pregnancy. The chain combines TRBV7-9 with TRBJ1-4; D is perhaps TRBD1 (5 bases). Written as DNA, the CDR3 is TGTGCCAGCAGCCGTCAGGGCACTAATGAAAAACTGTTTTTT. This translates into CASSRQGTNEKLFF.